This TCR beta chain was sequenced for a study of molecular identifiers for immune sequencing clone quantification. Study observations and caveats: Clones above 20 RNA copies held over 99% of effector molecules, under 1% in naive cells. In a background of under 1.3 million naive cells, spiked Jurkat TCR RNA from one cell was reportedly detectable.

V dropped 4 bases and J dropped 6; count of bases not matched to a gene: 6. The germline gives CDR1 SEHNR, CDR2 FQNEAQ (reference sequence). The CDR3 extends over 13 amino acids. This clonotype was seen a few times. Antigen: not known. Previously described methods with listed TCR primers produced the bulk TCR libraries. TCRdb called the PCR reads again in MiXCR, with one record for every CDR3 protein. The sample lists roughly 630,000 distinct CDR3 sequences, about 25% seen once, with about 0.78% in the top ten. The sequence was collected from a human donor in good health. Some libraries in this study had Jurkat cell RNA spiked in. Sequencing was performed on naive CD8+ T cells from blood, with Jurkat cell RNA spiked in. Noted subset: FACS-sorted CD8+CD4-CCR7+CD45RA+ naive T cells. This chain uses TRBV7-9 with TRBJ2-7, with 7 bases identical to TRBD2. The CDR3 DNA follows: TGTGCCAGCAGCTGGGGCGGGAGTAGCGAGCAGTACTTC. As protein: CASSWGGSSEQYF.